This T cell receptor (beta chain) was observed in a study of blood T cells in healthy people across ages. Turning to the study itself: With template switching, about one barcoded beta molecule was captured per two T cells.

Trimming removed 0 bases at V and 11 bases at J, with 20 bases between. The CDR3 is 15 residues long. Germline CDR1 reads SGDLS; CDR2 reads YYNGEE. Study-wide points: The recorded TCR beta diversity per million T cells decreased in a roughly linear manner with age.

A second PCR of roughly 6 to 12 cycles used a sample-barcoded 5' primer and a J-beta primer mix. One entry per CDR3 protein results from TCRdb running MiXCR on the 5' RACE reads. The data contain 1.5 million to 2 million distinct CDR3 sequences, 28% of them singletons. About this clonotype: Its target is not known.

Specimen: blood. The chain uses TRBV9 and TRBJ2-5; unclear D gene. The receptor was derived from a woman in her 30s in good health. This chain's CDR3 is CASSVAQVTYNEQYF. The CDR3 DNA is TGTGCCAGCAGCGTAGCGCAGGTAACCTACAATGAGCAGTACTTC. Full variable domain (rest looked up from reference TRBV9 and TRBJ2-5): DSGVTQTPKHLITATGQRVTLRCSPRSGDLSVYWYQQSLDQGLQFLIQYYNGEERAKGNILERFSAQQFPDLHSELNLSSLELGDSALYFCASSVAQVTYNEQYFGPGTRLLVL.